The 17 T cell receptor beta chains reported below all come from one sample, sequenced in a study of CD8 T cells in Susac syndrome. RNA in amounts of 0.5 to 1 ug was reverse transcribed with random hexamers. TCRdb passed the immunoSEQ multiplex PCR reads through MiXCR, listing each CDR3 protein once. Here the sample spans about 82,000 distinct CDR3 sequences, roughly 96% being singletons. The specimen sequenced was CD8+ T cells from PBMCs. The source is a human donor with Susac syndrome.

This clonotype was seen only once. CDR3 DNA: TGCAGTGCTAGGGGATGGACAGGTCTGAACACTGAAGCTTTCTTT. Translating gives CSARGWTGLNTEAFF. This chain uses TRBV20-1 with TRBJ1-1, with TRBD1 identical over 7 bases. V was clipped by 3 bases and J by 0 bases; unmatched bases: 7. This CDR3 region has 15 residues. Germline V gene sequence: CDR1 DFQATT, CDR2 SNEGSKA (reference sequence).

This chain joins TRBV18 and TRBJ1-4; D remains ambiguous. V was trimmed by 2 bases and J by 3 bases, leaving 4 bases between them. The CDR3 is made up of 13 amino acids. Germline-derived CDR1 and CDR2 are KGHSH and LQKENI. This CDR3 reads CASSPGANEKLFF. Here the CDR3 DNA reads TGTGCCAGCTCACCAGGGGCTAATGAAAAACTGTTTTTT.

The chain carries TRBV7-2 and TRBJ2-3; 9 nucleotides align to TRBD1. The CDR3 totals 16 residues. After removal of 2 bases from V and 6 bases from J, the junction contained 9 bases not matched to a gene. The germline V gene has CDR1 SGHTA and CDR2 FQGNSA. The CDR3 DNA is TGTGCCAGCAGCTTAAGGTCAGGGACAGGGACGGATACGCAGTATTTT. Amino acids: CASSLRSGTGTDTQYF.

The V gene is TRBV5-1, the J gene TRBJ2-4, with 10 bases identical to TRBD1. In germline, CDR1 is SGHRS, CDR2 YFSETQ. The CDR3 has 16 amino acids. The V segment lost 0 bases and the J segment 5 bases; nucleotides outside the gene matches: 5. Here the CDR3 reads CASSLAIGTGENIQYF. The CDR3 nucleotides are TGCGCCAGCAGCTTGGCCATCGGGACAGGGGAAAACATTCAGTACTTC.

The chain has TRBV29-1 and TRBJ2-3; D uncertain. This CDR3 contains 14 residues. The V and J ends lost 7 bases and 2 bases respectively, with 16 bases between them. Germline V gene sequence: CDR1 SQVTM, CDR2 ANQGSEA. The CDR3 DNA reads as TGCAGCGCGGCATCACTGATCTCCACAGATACGCAGTATTTT. This gives the protein CSAASLISTDTQYF.

This chain joins TRBV6-5 and TRBJ1-2; D is uncertain. The CDR3 runs to 13 residues. Germline V CDR1 and CDR2: MNHEY, SVGAGI. Trimming pared 2 bases from V and 2 bases from J, leaving 6 bases between. This CDR3 is CASSYEVNYGYTF. DNA for the CDR3: TGTGCCAGCAGTTACGAGGTCAACTATGGCTACACCTTC.

The J gene is TRBJ1-2, the V gene TRBV4-1; 10 bases map to TRBD1. Losses at the gene ends were 4 bases for V and 11 bases for J; bases not matched to a gene: 13. This CDR3 region has 15 residues. Germline V lookup: CDR1 MGHRA, CDR2 YSYEKL. In DNA form, the CDR3 reads TGCGCCAGCAGCCCCCCATCCGGGACAGGGGAGAGGTACACCTTC. Residues: CASSPPSGTGERYTF.

This chain connects TRBV24-1 to TRBJ2-1; weak D call: TRBD1 (7 bases). The CDR3 covers 18 residues. V lost 0 bases, J lost 0 bases, and 14 bases lay in between. Per germline, CDR1 KGHDR and CDR2 SFDVKD. The CDR3 protein is CATSDLQGGWSSYNEQFF. CDR3 nucleotide sequence: TGTGCCACCAGTGATTTGCAGGGGGGTTGGAGCTCCTACAATGAGCAGTTCTTC.

V gene TRBV4-3 combines with J gene TRBJ1-1; possibly TRBD1 for D (5 bases). V lost 3 bases and J 7 bases, leaving 9 bases between the germline ends. Germline V gives CDR1 LGHNA, CDR2 YSLEER. The CDR3 is 12 residues long. CDR3 protein: CASSQQGREAFF. CDR3 coding DNA: TGCGCCAGCAGCCAGCAGGGACGTGAAGCTTTCTTT.

The CDR3 nucleotides are TGTGCCAGCAGCGTAGCTTGGTCAGGGACGGAGACCCAGTACTTC. Its translation is CASSVAWSGTETQYF. The rearrangement uses TRBV9 and TRBJ2-5, with D perhaps matching TRBD1 or TRBD2 (5 bases each). Between the trimmed V and J ends, which lost 0 bases and 5 bases, there was a span of 14 bases. This CDR3 spans 15 amino acids. The germline CDR1 and CDR2 sequences are SGDLS and YYNGEE.

The chain employs TRBV4-1 and TRBJ1-5; tentatively, D is TRBD1 (5 bases). CDR1 is MGHRA, CDR2 YSYEKL, per germline. Trimming removed 0 bases from V and 6 bases from J, with 15 bases in between. CDR3 length equals 16 residues. CDR3 region: CASSQERGTGVQPQHF. Written as DNA, the CDR3 is TGCGCCAGCAGCCAAGAAAGGGGAACGGGAGTTCAGCCCCAGCATTTT.

This sequence joins TRBV28 and TRBJ2-6, with TRBD1 as a possible D gene (6 bases). The CDR3 runs to 17 residues. Trimming took 2 bases from V and 2 from J, leaving 13 bases between them. Germline values: CDR1 MDHEN, CDR2 SYDVKM. This CDR3 reads CASSLMAGAPGANVLTF. DNA for the CDR3: TGTGCCAGCAGTTTAATGGCAGGGGCCCCTGGGGCCAACGTCCTGACTTTC.

The gene calls are TRBV18 and TRBJ2-7; 8 nucleotides agree with TRBD1. Trimming cost V 5 bases and J 3 bases; bases outside gene matches: 6. The V gene's germline CDR1 is KGHSH and CDR2 LQKENI. The CDR3 has 14 residues. In nucleotides, the CDR3 is TGTGCCAGCTCATCGGACAGGGAACGCTACGAGCAGTACTTC. This encodes CASSSDRERYEQYF.

The chain couples TRBV6-6 to TRBJ2-3, with 9 bases that match TRBD2. The germline V gene has CDR1 MNHNY and CDR2 SVGAGI (reference sequence). The CDR3 is made up of 15 amino acids. V was clipped by 6 bases and J by 3 bases; unmatched bases: 7. CDR3 residues: CASSHPSGTTDTQYF. The CDR3 region has the DNA TGTGCCAGCAGCCACCCTAGCGGGACTACAGATACGCAGTATTTT.

The V call is TRBV12-3 or TRBV12-4, the J call TRBJ2-3; 8 positions agree with TRBD2. The CDR3 runs to 14 residues. The junction had 5 bases not matched to a gene; V was cut back by 6 bases and J by 3 bases. As DNA, the CDR3 is TGTGCCAGCAGGAGAGCGGGGGAGACAGATACGCAGTATTTT. The encoded protein is CASRRAGETDTQYF.

The chain has TRBV30 and TRBJ2-1; no definite D call. Deletions cut 0 bases from V and 6 bases from J, with 9 bases between. This CDR3 has 13 residues. The germline CDR1 and CDR2 sequences are GTSNPN and SVGIG (reference sequence). The CDR3 DNA reads as TGTGCCTGGAGTGTAGGTCGGTTCAATGAGCAGTTCTTC. Protein sequence: CAWSVGRFNEQFF. Using reference TRBV30 and TRBJ2-1 for the parts outside the CDR3, the full variable domain is SQTIHQWPATLVQPVGSPLSLECTVEGTSNPNLYWYRQAAGRGLQLLFYSVGIGQISSEVPQNLSASRPQDRQFILSSKKLLLSDSGFYLCAWSVGRFNEQFFGPGTRLTVL.

The chain joins TRBV27 to TRBJ1-1; D gene unclear. V dropped 0 bases and J dropped 5 bases, with 13 bases sitting between them. CDR1 and CDR2 from the germline V gene are MNHEY and SMNVEV (reference sequence). This CDR3 contains 15 residues. CDR3 protein: CASSLSIMGGTEAFF. DNA for the CDR3: TGTGCCAGCAGTTTATCGATAATGGGTGGGACTGAAGCTTTCTTT.